The 2 T cell receptor beta chains listed next were all sequenced from one sample in a study of blood T cell repertoires in COVID-19. Clones were read by immunoSEQ multiplex PCR, and TCRdb kept only the in-frame ones, dropping some. The sample includes about 80,000 clones, about 83% seen only once; the top ten take about 42%. Sequences were obtained from peripheral blood. All receptors derive from a man older than 75 with active or convalescent COVID-19.

This clone showed up just once. The chain uses TRBV3-1 (or the pseudogene TRBV3-2) and TRBJ1-5; 8 bases are a match to TRBD1. CDR1 LGHDT and CDR2 YNNKEL come from the germline V gene (reference sequence). Losses at the gene ends were 4 bases for V and 0 bases for J; bases not matched to a gene: 8. The CDR3 consists of 17 residues. The CDR3: CASSRGTGGVSNQPQHF. For the CDR3, the DNA is TGTGCCAGCAGCCGTGGGACAGGTGGAGTTAGCAATCAGCCCCAGCATTTT.

The chain has TRBV18 and TRBJ1-5; 10 nucleotides align to TRBD1. V was clipped by 2 bases and J by 3 bases; unmatched bases: 4. CDR3 length equals 16 residues. In germline, CDR1 is KGHSH, CDR2 LQKENI. The CDR3 protein is CASSPTGQGINQPQHF. CDR3 nucleotide sequence: TGTGCCAGCTCACCAACGGGACAGGGGATCAATCAGCCCCAGCATTTT.